This T cell receptor beta chain was recovered during a study of cytomegalovirus exposure and HLA in healthy donors. Study findings and constraints: Analysis performed later found about 17,000 TCR beta sequences associated with HLA alleles at 0.05 false discovery rate. Donors were assumed by presence/absence analyses to have roughly uniform sequencing depth.

The PCR contained 60 Vbeta and 13 Jbeta primers. Repertoires were generated with immunoSEQ multiplex PCR, while TCRdb's copy carries only in-frame clones and drops some. The sample holds tens of thousands of clones, roughly 80% seen once. CDR3 length: 18 residues. The germline V and J ends were trimmed by 2 bases and 0 bases, with 17 bases remaining between them. The V gene's germline CDR1 is MGHRA and CDR2 YSYEKL. As to this clone: Its antigen is not identified.

What was sequenced was PBMCs. The clonotype was recovered from a man aged 40-49 years in good health and CMV-seronegative. The rearrangement joins TRBV4-1 to TRBJ1-5, with D perhaps TRBD1 (5 bases). In DNA form, the CDR3 reads TGCGCCAGCAGCCAAAGGGGCCTACGGCCCGATAGCAATCAGCCCCAGCATTTT. It translates to CASSQRGLRPDSNQPQHF.